This entry lists 8 T cell receptor beta chains sequenced from one sample in a study of CD8+ T cells in alopecia areata (dated by TCRdb to 2017 to 2018). The method behind the library was the immunoSEQ multiplex PCR assay. RNA was extracted from all samples and reverse transcribed into cDNA, which served as template for TCR sequencing. TCRdb's version of the immuneACCESS table is confined to in-frame rearrangements and falls short of the full clone set. An unresolved V gene accounts for under half of the shortfall where checked; the remainder is of unknown origin. The sample table contains about 200,000 clones; only one count was recorded for about 61% of them. Roughly 5.3% of the sample comes from the top ten. Sequencing was performed on CD8+ T cells sorted from blood. The receptors here all came from a human donor in good health.

V is TRBV7-8 and J is TRBJ2-4; 7 bases align to TRBD1. CDR1 SGHVS and CDR2 FQNEAQ come from the germline V gene. Trimming took 1 base from V and 0 from J; bases not matched to a gene: 3. The CDR3 extends over 16 amino acids. The CDR3 DNA follows: TGTGCCAGCAGCTTAGGACAGGGAGAAGCCAAAAACATTCAGTACTTC. Translated: CASSLGQGEAKNIQYF.

This chain connects TRBV19 to TRBJ1-2, with D uncertain. V was pared by 8 bases and J by 5 bases, with 6 bases between. The CDR3 is 10 amino acids. The germline V gene has CDR1 LNHDA and CDR2 SQIVND (reference sequence). The CDR3 is CASSGYGYTF. The CDR3 DNA reads as TGTGCCAGTTCGGGGTATGGCTACACCTTC.

The V gene is TRBV2, the J gene TRBJ1-1; D is undetermined. The CDR3 runs to 17 residues. The germline CDR1 and CDR2 sequences are SNHLY and FYNNEI. Trimming took 2 bases from V and 3 from J, leaving 19 bases between them. In DNA form, the CDR3 reads TGTGCCAGCAGTGAAACGCGCCCGTGGGAGGTAGACACTGAAGCTTTCTTT. It is translated as CASSETRPWEVDTEAFF.

Notes on this clone: One end of the junction is discordant with germline, which a read error may explain. The chain uses TRBV5-6 and TRBJ1-1; 8 positions agree with TRBD1. The V gene's germline CDR1 is SGHDT and CDR2 YYEEEE. The CDR3 contains 15 residues. CDR3 in DNA: TGTGCCAGCAGCTTATCGGGACAGGTGAAAACTGAAGCTTTCTTT. It encodes CASSLSGQVKTEAFF.

In its sample, this clone was seen a few times. The J gene is TRBJ1-2, the V gene TRBV10-3; D remains ambiguous. CDR1 is ENHRY and CDR2 is SYGVKD in the germline V gene. The V end was cut by 0 bases, the J end by 4 bases, with 12 bases between. The CDR3 has 15 amino acids. As DNA, the CDR3 is TGTGCCATCAGTGAGTCCGAGTCCGCAGGCTATGGCTACACCTTC. Amino acid sequence: CAISESESAGYGYTF.

This clone has just a few counts. The chain recombines TRBV7-9 with TRBJ2-7; 8 bases align to TRBD2. The CDR3 totals 13 residues. Germline CDR1 is SEHNR and CDR2 is FQNEAQ (reference sequence). The junction had 3 bases not matched to a gene; V was cut back by 3 bases and J by 5 bases. CDR3 amino acids: CASSFGGANEQYF. For the CDR3, the DNA is TGTGCCAGCAGCTTCGGGGGGGCGAACGAGCAGTACTTC.

This sequence joins TRBV11-2 and TRBJ2-1, with TRBD1 as a possible D gene (6 bases). Trimming pared 2 bases from V and 4 bases from J, leaving 12 bases between. The CDR3 loop spans 15 amino acids. CDR1 and CDR2 from the germline V gene are SGHAT and FQNNGV. As DNA, the CDR3 is TGTGCCAGCAGCTTAAACAGGGAGATATACAATGAGCAGTTCTTC. This sequence encodes CASSLNREIYNEQFF.

The chain uses TRBV29-1 and TRBJ1-5; TRBD1 might be the D (5 bases). V was cut by 4 bases and J by 0 bases, with 10 bases left in between. Germline CDR1 and CDR2: SQVTM and ANQGSEA. The CDR3 loop spans 14 amino acids. The CDR3 region has the DNA TGCAGCGTTGCCACAGGTCATAGCAATCAGCCCCAGCATTTT. Its translation: CSVATGHSNQPQHF.